The rows below give T cell receptor beta chains drawn from one sample of a study of blood T cells in healthy people across ages. TCRdb recomputed calls from the 5' RACE reads with MiXCR, one row per CDR3 protein. This repertoire shows just over 800,000 distinct CDR3 sequences, approximately 67% found once; its top ten account for 28%. Sequenced input: blood. The receptors were gathered from a young man in good health. Both conserved end residues are trimmed from each CDR3. The order of the fields is J gene, V gene, CDR3 protein.

TRBJ1-1,TRBV10-3,AIRAGSEAF
TRBJ1-2,TRBV6-5,ASSTTDAYGYT
TRBJ2-3,TRBV4-3,ASSQLQWWVTDTQY
TRBJ2-6,TRBV27,ASSLVMRGANVLT
TRBJ2-1,TRBV7-9,ASRGGERTYNEQF
TRBJ1-2,TRBV20-1,SARDQGQRVDGYT
TRBJ2-5,TRBV20-1,SANKKETQY
TRBJ1-5,TRBV12-3/TRBV12-4,ASRPRTDSNQPQH
TRBJ2-3,TRBV10-3,AISQEGLISTDTQY
TRBJ1-5,TRBV21-1,ASSPLRRQGAQPQH
TRBJ1-4,TRBV9,ASSEGGTGANEKLF
TRBJ1-4,TRBV12-3/TRBV12-4,ARRGGEKLF
TRBJ2-7,TRBV6-5,ASSRSGTGSEQY
TRBJ2-3,TRBV30,ACRLVVTDTQY
.,TRBV28,ASSNQGANIQY
TRBJ2-5,TRBV9,ASSVNSGPETQY
TRBJ2-1,TRBV12-3/TRBV12-4,ASSLAQAGGDEQF
TRBJ1-1,TRBV10-3,AISAQQGDTEAF
TRBJ1-1,TRBV18,ASSPAGQGPNTEAF
TRBJ2-5,TRBV9,ASSGRTGEQY
TRBJ1-2,TRBV7-2,ASSLRRGQSYGYT
TRBJ2-1,TRBV12-3/TRBV12-4,ASSIRTSGGARLLHEQF
.,TRBV6-2/TRBV6-3,ATLRQGYSEQY
TRBJ2-5,TRBV7-9,ASSSGSSGGGRETQY
TRBJ2-1,TRBV29-1,SVDSRADNEQF
TRBJ2-7,TRBV7-9,ASSAPPGFYEQY
TRBJ2-5,TRBV9,ASSVDAGEETQY
TRBJ2-5,TRBV5-1,ASNLRTPRETQY
TRBJ1-5,TRBV6-1,ASSERLDQPQH
TRBJ2-3,TRBV4-3,ASSQEARSTDTQY
TRBJ2-7,TRBV28,ASSLPHGTVSYEQY
TRBJ1-6,TRBV5-1,ASSLDVNSPLH
TRBJ2-1,TRBV20-1,SATRSGGAWEQF
TRBJ2-3,TRBV4-3,ASSPREMTDTQY
TRBJ1-2,TRBV14,ASSPLQGATYGYT
TRBJ2-7,TRBV6-5,ASSSTGQGSYEQY
TRBJ2-1,TRBV7-2,ASGHARGPHNEQF
TRBJ1-2,TRBV7-9,VSSLGADFNYGYT
TRBJ2-3,TRBV12-3/TRBV12-4,ASMDIARSTDTQY
TRBJ2-3,TRBV11-3,ASSFSTGDSVTDTQY
TRBJ1-2,TRBV16,ASSFDSYYGYT
TRBJ1-2,TRBV6-2/TRBV6-3,ASSYGTAKRGYT
TRBJ2-4,TRBV2,ASSPSGGNLAKNIQY
TRBJ2-1,TRBV6-2/TRBV6-3,ASSYWGDEQF
TRBJ2-5,TRBV20-1,SARDGYRVGETQY